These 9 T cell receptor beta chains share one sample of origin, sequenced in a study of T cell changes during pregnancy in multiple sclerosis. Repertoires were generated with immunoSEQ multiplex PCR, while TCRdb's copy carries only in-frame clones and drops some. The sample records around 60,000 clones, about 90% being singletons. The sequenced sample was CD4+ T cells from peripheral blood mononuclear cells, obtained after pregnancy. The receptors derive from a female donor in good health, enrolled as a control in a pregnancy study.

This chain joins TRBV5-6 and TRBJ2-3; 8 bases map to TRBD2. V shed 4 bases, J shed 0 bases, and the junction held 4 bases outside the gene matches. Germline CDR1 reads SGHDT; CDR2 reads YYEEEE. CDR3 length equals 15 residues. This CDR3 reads CASSRGGYSTDTQYF. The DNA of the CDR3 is TGTGCCAGCAGCCGGGGGGGGTACAGCACAGATACGCAGTATTTT.

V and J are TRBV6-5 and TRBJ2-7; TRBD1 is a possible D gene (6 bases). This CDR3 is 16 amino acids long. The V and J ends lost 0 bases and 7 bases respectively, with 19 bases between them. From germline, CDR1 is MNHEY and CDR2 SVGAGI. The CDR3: CASSYSGAGTLLEQYF. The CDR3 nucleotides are TGTGCCAGCAGTTACTCGGGGGCAGGGACCCTTCTGGAGCAGTACTTC.

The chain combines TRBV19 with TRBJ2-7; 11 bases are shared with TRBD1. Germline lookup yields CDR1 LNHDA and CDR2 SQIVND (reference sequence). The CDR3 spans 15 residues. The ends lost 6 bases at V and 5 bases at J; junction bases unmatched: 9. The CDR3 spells CASSSPDRGRNEQYF. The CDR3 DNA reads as TGTGCCAGTAGCTCTCCGGACAGGGGGCGGAACGAGCAGTACTTC.

CDR3 loop: CASSLTGVEETQYF. The CDR3 bases are TGTGCCAGCAGCCTGACAGGGGTTGAAGAGACCCAGTACTTC. J is TRBJ2-5 and V is TRBV11-3; 8 nucleotides align to TRBD1. V lost 5 bases, J lost 3 bases, and 5 bases stayed unmatched. Germline V lookup: CDR1 SGHNT, CDR2 YENEEA. This CDR3 contains 14 residues.

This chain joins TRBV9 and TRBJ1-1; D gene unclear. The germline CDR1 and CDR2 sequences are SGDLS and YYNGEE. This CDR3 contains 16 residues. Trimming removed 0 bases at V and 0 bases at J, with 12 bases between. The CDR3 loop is CASSVDQAPLNTEAFF. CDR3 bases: TGTGCCAGCAGCGTAGATCAGGCCCCTCTGAACACTGAAGCTTTCTTT.

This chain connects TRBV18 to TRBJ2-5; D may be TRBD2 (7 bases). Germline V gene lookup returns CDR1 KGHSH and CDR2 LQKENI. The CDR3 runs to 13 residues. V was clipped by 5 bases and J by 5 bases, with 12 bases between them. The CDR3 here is CASSIQGGETQYF. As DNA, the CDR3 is TGTGCCAGCTCAATACAGGGAGGGGAGACCCAGTACTTC. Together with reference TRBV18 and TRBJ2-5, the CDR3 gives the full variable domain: NAGVMQNPRHLVRRRGQEARLRCSPMKGHSHVYWYRQLPEEGLKFMVYLQKENIIDESGMPKERFSAEFPKEGPSILRIQQVVRGDSAAYFCASSIQGGETQYFGPGTRLLVL.

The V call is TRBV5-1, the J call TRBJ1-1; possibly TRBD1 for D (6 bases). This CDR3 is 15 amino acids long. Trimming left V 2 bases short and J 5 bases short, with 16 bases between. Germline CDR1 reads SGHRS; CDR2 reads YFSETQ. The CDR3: CASSLDGGRGTEAFF. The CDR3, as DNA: TGCGCCAGCAGCTTAGACGGGGGGCGAGGAACTGAAGCTTTCTTT.

CDR3 nucleotide sequence: TGCGCCAGCAGCCATACAGGGATCGATGAGCAGTTCTTC. Its protein is CASSHTGIDEQFF. This chain connects TRBV4-1 to TRBJ2-1; tentative D call: TRBD1 (6 bases). Between the trimmed V and J ends, which lost 3 bases and 8 bases, there was a span of 11 bases. CDR1 MGHRA and CDR2 YSYEKL come from the germline V gene. The CDR3 is 13 amino acids.

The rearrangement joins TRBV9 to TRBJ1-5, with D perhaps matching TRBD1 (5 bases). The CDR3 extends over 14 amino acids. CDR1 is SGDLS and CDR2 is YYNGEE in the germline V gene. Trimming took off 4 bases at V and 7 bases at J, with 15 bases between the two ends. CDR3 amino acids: CASSPGGVIQPQHF. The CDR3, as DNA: TGTGCCAGCAGCCCCGGGGGAGTAATCCAGCCCCAGCATTTT.